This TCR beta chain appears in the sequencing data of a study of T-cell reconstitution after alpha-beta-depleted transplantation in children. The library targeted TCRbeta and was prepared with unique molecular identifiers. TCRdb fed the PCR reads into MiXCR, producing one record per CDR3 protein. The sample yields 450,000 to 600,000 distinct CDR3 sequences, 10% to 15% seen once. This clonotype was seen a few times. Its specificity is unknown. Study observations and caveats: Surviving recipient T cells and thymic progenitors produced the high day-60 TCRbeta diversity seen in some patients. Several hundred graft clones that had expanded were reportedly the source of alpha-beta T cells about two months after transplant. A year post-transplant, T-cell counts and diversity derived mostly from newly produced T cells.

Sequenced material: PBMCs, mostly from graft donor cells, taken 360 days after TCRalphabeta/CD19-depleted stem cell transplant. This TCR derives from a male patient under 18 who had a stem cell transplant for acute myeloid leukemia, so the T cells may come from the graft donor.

The CDR3 protein is CSASRTNTEAFF. The CDR3 DNA reads as TGCAGTGCTTCTCGAACGAACACTGAAGCTTTCTTT. The chain recombines TRBV20-1 with TRBJ1-1; D remains unclear. CDR3 length: 12 amino acids. Trimming left V 5 bases short and J 1 base short, with 8 bases between. CDR1 DFQATT and CDR2 SNEGSKA come from the germline V gene (reference sequence).